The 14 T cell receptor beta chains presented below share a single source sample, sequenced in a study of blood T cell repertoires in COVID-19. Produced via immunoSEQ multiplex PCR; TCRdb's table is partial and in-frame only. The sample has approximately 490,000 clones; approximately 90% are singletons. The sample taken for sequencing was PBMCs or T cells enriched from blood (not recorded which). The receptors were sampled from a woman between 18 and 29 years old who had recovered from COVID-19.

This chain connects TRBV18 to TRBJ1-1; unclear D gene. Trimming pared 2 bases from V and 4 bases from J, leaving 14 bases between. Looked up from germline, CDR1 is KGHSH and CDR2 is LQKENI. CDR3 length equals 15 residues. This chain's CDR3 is CASSPSQDRGTEAFF. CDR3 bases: TGTGCCAGCTCACCATCCCAGGATCGGGGCACTGAAGCTTTCTTT.

Written as DNA, the CDR3 is TGTGCCAGCAGCTTACTTGGAGGGACAGAAAACACAGATACGCAGTATTTT. Amino acids: CASSLLGGTENTDTQYF. This rearrangement joins TRBV7-7 to TRBJ2-3; a possible D gene is TRBD1 (7 bases). V gave up 2 bases and J gave up 2 bases, with 17 bases separating them. From germline, CDR1 is SSHAT and CDR2 FNYEAQ (reference sequence). The CDR3 covers 17 residues.

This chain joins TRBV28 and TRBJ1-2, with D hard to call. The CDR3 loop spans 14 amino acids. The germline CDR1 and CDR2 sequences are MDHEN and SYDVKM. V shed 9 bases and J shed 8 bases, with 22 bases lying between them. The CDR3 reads CASSTRWGGDGYTF. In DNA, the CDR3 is TGTGCCAGTTCCACCCGGTGGGGAGGTGACGGCTACACCTTC.

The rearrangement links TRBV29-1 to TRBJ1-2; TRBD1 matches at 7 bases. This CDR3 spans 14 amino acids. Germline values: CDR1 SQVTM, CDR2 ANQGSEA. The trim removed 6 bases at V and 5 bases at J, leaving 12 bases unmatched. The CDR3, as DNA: TGCAGCGTCGAACAGGTCTGGACAGGATATGGCTACACCTTC. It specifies CSVEQVWTGYGYTF.

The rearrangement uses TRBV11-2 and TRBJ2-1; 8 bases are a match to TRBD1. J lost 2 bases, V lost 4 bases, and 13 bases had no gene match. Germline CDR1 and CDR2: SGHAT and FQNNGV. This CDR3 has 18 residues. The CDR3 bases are TGTGCCAGCAGCTCTTTTACAAGCAGGGGGCGGGCCTACAATGAGCAGTTCTTC. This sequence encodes CASSSFTSRGRAYNEQFF.

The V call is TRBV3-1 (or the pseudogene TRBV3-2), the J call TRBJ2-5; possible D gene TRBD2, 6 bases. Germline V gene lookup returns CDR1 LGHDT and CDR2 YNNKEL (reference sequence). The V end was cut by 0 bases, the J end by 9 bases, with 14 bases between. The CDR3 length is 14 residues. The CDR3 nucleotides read TGTGCCAGCAGCCAAGAAGGGTTAGGAGGGGCCCAGTACTTC. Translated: CASSQEGLGGAQYF.

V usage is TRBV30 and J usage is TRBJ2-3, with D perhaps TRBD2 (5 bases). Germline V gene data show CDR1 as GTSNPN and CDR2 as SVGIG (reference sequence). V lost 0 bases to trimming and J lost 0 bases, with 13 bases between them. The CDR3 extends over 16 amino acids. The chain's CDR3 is CAWSVKSGGSTDTQYF. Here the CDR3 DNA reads TGTGCCTGGAGTGTAAAAAGCGGTGGGAGCACAGATACGCAGTATTTT. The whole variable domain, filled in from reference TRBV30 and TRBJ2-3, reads SQTIHQWPATLVQPVGSPLSLECTVEGTSNPNLYWYRQAAGRGLQLLFYSVGIGQISSEVPQNLSASRPQDRQFILSSKKLLLSDSGFYLCAWSVKSGGSTDTQYFGPGTRLTVL.

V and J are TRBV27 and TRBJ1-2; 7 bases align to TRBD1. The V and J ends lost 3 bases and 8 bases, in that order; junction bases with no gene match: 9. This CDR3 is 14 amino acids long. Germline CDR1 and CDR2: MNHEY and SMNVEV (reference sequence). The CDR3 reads CASSFRDSPGGYTF. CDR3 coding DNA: TGTGCCAGCAGTTTCCGGGACAGCCCAGGGGGCTACACCTTC.

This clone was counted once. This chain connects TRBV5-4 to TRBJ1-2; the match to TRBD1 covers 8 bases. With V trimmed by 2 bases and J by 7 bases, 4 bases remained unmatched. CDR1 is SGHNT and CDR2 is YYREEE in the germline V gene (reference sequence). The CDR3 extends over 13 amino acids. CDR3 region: CASSLQGVSGYTF. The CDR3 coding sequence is TGTGCCAGCAGCTTACAGGGGGTGAGTGGCTACACCTTC.

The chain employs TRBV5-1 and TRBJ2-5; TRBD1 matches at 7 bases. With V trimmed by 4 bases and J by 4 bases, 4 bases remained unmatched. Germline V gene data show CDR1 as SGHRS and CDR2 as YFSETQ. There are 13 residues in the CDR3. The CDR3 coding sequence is TGCGCCAGCAGCGGAAGGGACAGAGAGACCCAGTACTTC. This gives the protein CASSGRDRETQYF.

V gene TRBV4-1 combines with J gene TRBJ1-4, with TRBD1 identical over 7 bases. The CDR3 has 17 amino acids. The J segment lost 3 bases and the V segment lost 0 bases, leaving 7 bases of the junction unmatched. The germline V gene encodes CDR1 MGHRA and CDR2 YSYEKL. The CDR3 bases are TGCGCCAGCAGCCAAGAAGCGTCGGGACAGCCTAATGAAAAACTGTTTTTT. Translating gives CASSQEASGQPNEKLFF.

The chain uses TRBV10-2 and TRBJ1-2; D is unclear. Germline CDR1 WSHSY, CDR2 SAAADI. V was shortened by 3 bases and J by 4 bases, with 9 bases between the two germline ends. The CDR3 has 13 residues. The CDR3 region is CASSDSPAYGYTF. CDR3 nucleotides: TGCGCCAGCAGTGACAGTCCCGCCTATGGCTACACCTTC.

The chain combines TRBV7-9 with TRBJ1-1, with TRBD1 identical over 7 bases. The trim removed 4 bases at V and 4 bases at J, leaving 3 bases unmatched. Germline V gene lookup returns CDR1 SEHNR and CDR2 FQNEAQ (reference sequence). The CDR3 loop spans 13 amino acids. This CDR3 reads CASSSRGTTEAFF. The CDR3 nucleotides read TGTGCCAGCAGCTCCAGGGGGACCACTGAAGCTTTCTTT.

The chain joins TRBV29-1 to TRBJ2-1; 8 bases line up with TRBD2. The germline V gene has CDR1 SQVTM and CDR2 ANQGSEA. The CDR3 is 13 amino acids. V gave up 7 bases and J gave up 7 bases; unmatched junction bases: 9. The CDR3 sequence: CSARRGAENEQFF. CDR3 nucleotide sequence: TGCAGCGCCCGGCGGGGGGCCGAGAATGAGCAGTTCTTC.